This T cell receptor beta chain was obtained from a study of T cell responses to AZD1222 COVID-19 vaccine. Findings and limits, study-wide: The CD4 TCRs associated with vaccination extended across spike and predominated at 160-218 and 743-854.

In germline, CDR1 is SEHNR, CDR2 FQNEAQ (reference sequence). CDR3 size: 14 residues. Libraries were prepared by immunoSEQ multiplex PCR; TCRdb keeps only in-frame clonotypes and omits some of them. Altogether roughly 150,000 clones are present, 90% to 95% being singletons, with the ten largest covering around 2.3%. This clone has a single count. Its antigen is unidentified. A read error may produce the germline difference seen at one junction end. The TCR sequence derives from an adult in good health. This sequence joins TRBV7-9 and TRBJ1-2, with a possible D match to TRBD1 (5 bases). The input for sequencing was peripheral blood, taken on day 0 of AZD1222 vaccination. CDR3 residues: CASSLQGFNYGYAF. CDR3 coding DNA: TGTGCCAGCAGCTTACAGGGCTTTAACTATGGCTACGCCTTC.